What follows describes a single TCR beta chain. Its binding antigen is unknown. Per-base qualities were not stored, and no clone one base away is much larger. Taken from cysteine to phenylalanine, the CDR3 has 15 residues. The retained sequence is limited to the CDR3, 45 bases, with the frame set at the first base. What this sample's time point label stands for: baseline before first vaccination. Vaccinee samples were obtained from the UK trials COV001 and COV002, which included a single-blind randomized controlled phase 2/3 trial of AZD1222 (ChAdOx1 nCoV-19) in healthy adults. For TCRbeta chain sequencing, PBMC samples from trial participants were taken at day 0 and at day 28 after the second dose. This sample was included in a study of T cell responses to AZD1222 COVID-19 vaccine (dated by TCRdb to about 2021). About the study as a whole: Because spike-specific TCR depth and breadth did not differ between the two schedules, AZD1222 recipients who got a second dose at roughly 4 weeks were pooled with those who got a second dose at roughly 12 weeks. A total of more than 230 trial participants underwent TCR sequencing, of whom 200 to 220 had received two doses of AZD1222 and some 26 had received two doses of the MenACWY control vaccine. Trial participants were enrolled by age into 18-55, 56-69 and 70-plus year subgroups, with about 150, 28 and 57 TCR-sequenced participants respectively.

Beyond this particular receptor, the publication reports: Epitopes outside the regions mutated in the B.1.351 and B.1.1.7 variants were reportedly recognized by nearly half of the unique spike-specific TCRs. Most participants were white British and females outnumbered males, and the authors suggested that clonal diversity may have been underestimated. Conclusions about previously exposed vaccinees are limited, since just five or six AZD1222 recipients were seropositive for SARS-CoV-2 at baseline. After two AZD1222 doses, spike-specific TCR breadth and depth were significantly higher than at day 0 and than in MenACWY recipients. In the small 56-69-year group, the increase in depth fell short of significance, most likely because of low power. Because no day 14 peak-response samples were available, the repertoires could be characterized only after the peak T cell response. CD4 TCRs associated with the vaccine covered the entire spike protein, and the dominant responses were in regions 160-218 and 743-854.

The CDR3 regions of human TCRbeta chains were analyzed by immunosequencing. As for how the authors treated the data: TCRs in the repertoires were compared against a reference library of SARS-CoV-2-specific TCRs that had been generated with the MIRA antigen-specificity platform. Breadth was defined as the fraction of unique TCRs that were SARS-CoV-2-associated, and depth was defined as the fraction of total T cells that were SARS-CoV-2-associated. Using the MIRA data, each spike-specific TCR was assigned both to the spike region to which the TCR was reactive and to a CD4 or CD8 class. Log10-transformed breadth and depth values were compared by one-way ANOVA with Sidak's multiple comparisons tests. TCRdb took over this immuneACCESS table, retaining in-frame rearrangements with V and J assigned. Such tables are incomplete; in checked studies, under half of the missing clones stem from an unresolved V gene, and the remainder is unexplained. From that table come the V and J calls and clone size; the DNA was used to work out D and trimming. The sample table records about 96,000 clones; almost 90% of these occur just once. In total, the top ten clones hold roughly 25% of the sample.

The rearranged segments are TRBV1 and TRBJ2-1; TRBD2, the table's D call, was not compared with the DNA. TRBV1 is annotated as a pseudogene. The input for sequencing was peripheral blood, taken on day 0 of AZD1222 vaccination. This sequence was found in an adult in good health. For the CDR3, the sequence is CTSKASGRRTDEQFF. The DNA sequence is TGCACCAGCAAGGCTAGCGGGAGACGGACGGATGAGCAGTTCTTC.